This T cell receptor beta chain was retrieved from a study of CD4 and CD8 cells across lung adenocarcinoma regions. TCRdb re-called the PCR reads with MiXCR, one entry per CDR3 protein. The table shows about 12,000 distinct CDR3 sequences, with roughly 50% occurring only once. This clonotype was counted ten times or more. Donors had localized lung adenocarcinoma, a non-small cell lung cancer. Sequenced input: CD8+ T cells from the margin of a lung tumor. This clonotype was obtained from a male donor with lung adenocarcinoma. The CD4 and CD8 labels of this study may be unreliable.

CDR3 region: CASSLVVGGGQETQFF. CDR3 DNA: TGTGCCAGCAGCTTAGTGGTAGGGGGGGGTCAAGAGACCCAGTTCTTC. This chain links TRBV7-8 with TRBJ2-5; D may be TRBD2 (7 bases). The DNA end favors TRBJ2-1, so the J call may be wrong. This CDR3 is 16 amino acids long. CDR1 is SGHVS, CDR2 FQNEAQ, per germline.